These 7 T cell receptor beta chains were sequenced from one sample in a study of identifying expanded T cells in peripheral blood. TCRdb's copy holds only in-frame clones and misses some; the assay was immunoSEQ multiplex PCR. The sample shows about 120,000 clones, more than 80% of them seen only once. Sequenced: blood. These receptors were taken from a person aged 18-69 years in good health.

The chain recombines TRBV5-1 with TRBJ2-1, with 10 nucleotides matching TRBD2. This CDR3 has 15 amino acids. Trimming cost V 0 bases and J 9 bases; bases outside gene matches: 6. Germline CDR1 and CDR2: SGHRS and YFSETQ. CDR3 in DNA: TGCGCCAGCAGCTTGGACGTTAGCGGGGGGACTGAGCAGTTCTTC. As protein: CASSLDVSGGTEQFF.

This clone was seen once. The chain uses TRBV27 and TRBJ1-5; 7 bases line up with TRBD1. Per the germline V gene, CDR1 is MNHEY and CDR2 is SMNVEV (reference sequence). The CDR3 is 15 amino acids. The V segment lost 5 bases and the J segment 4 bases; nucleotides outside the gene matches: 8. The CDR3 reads CASSQYRDRNQPQHF. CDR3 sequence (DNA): TGTGCCAGCAGTCAATACCGGGACAGAAATCAGCCCCAGCATTTT.

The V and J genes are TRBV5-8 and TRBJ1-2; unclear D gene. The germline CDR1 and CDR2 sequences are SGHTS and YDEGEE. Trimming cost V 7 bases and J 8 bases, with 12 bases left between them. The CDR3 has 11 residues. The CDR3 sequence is CASEKGRGYTF. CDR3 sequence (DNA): TGTGCCAGCGAGAAGGGCCGGGGCTACACCTTC.

CDR3 DNA: TGCAGTGCTAGCGGCGTGGAGGGAGCTTTCTTT. Protein sequence: CSASGVEGAFF. The V gene is TRBV20-1, the J gene TRBJ1-1; no firm D call. Per germline, CDR1 DFQATT and CDR2 SNEGSKA (reference sequence). The CDR3 has 11 residues. V lost 3 bases and J 10 bases, leaving 12 bases between the germline ends.

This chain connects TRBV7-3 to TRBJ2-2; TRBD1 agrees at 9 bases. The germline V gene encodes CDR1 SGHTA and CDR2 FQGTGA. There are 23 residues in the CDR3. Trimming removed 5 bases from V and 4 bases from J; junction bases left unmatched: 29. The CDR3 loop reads CASSLKITRPGQGWVVRTGELFF. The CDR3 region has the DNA TGTGCCAGCAGCCTAAAAATCACTCGACCGGGACAGGGCTGGGTGGTTCGCACCGGGGAGCTGTTTTTT.

In DNA form, the CDR3 reads TGTGCCAGCAGTATCGGACCGCCCCAGGGCATTGGAACTGAAGCTTTCTTT. It encodes CASSIGPPQGIGTEAFF. The J gene is TRBJ1-1, the V gene TRBV2; the D gene is possibly TRBD1 (5 bases). Germline V gene lookup returns CDR1 SNHLY and CDR2 FYNNEI. The CDR3 has 17 residues. V was clipped by 5 bases and J by 5 bases, with 24 bases between them.

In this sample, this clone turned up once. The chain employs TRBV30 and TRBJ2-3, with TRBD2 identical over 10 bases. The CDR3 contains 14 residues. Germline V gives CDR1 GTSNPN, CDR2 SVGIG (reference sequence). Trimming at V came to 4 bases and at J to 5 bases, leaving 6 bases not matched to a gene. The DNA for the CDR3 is TGTGCCTGGATAAGCGGGGGGGCTTTAGATACGCAGTATTTT. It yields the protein CAWISGGALDTQYF.